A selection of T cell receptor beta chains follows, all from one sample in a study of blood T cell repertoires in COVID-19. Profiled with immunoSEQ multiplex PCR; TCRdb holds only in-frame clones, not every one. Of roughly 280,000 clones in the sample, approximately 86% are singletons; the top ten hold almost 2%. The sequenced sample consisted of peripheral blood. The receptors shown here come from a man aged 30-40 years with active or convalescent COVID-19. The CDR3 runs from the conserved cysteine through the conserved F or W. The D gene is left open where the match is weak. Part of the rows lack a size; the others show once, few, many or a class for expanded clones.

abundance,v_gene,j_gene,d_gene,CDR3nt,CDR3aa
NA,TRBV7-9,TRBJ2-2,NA,TGTGCCAGCAGCTCCGGTACCCGGGACACCGGGGAGCTGTTTTTT,CASSSGTRDTGELFF
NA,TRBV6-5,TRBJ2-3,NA,TGTGCCAGCAGTTACAGGAGGAGCACAGATACGCAGTATTTT,CASSYRRSTDTQYF
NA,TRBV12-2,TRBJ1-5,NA,TGTGCAAGTCGCTCACGTTCCACCCCCGCTTTACGAGATCAGCCCCAGCATTTT,CASRSRSTPALRDQPQHF
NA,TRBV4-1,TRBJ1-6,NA,TGCGCCAGCAGCCAACACATGCCGGAGGAGGGTTCACCCCTCCACTTT,CASSQHMPEEGSPLHF
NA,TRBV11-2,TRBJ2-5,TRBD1,TGTGCCAGCAGCTTGGACAGGGGATTCCAAGAGACCCAGTACTTC,CASSLDRGFQETQYF
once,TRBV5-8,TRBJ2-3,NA,TGTGCCAGCAGCTCGCCCCTTTCGGGGGTGATCACAGATACGCAGTATTTT,CASSSPLSGVITDTQYF
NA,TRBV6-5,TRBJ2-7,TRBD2,TGTGCCAGCCTCTGGGGGGGACTCGAGCAGTACTTC,CASLWGGLEQYF
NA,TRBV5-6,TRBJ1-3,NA,TGTGCCAGCAGCTTGGACCCCTCGGGGAACACCATATATTTT,CASSLDPSGNTIYF
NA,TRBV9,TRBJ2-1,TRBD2,TGTGCCAGCAGCGTCCGGGCTAGCGGTGCGAATGAGCAGTTCTTC,CASSVRASGANEQFF
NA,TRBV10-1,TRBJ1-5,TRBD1,TGCGCCAGCAGCAACGAGGGACAGGGAGAGTTAGAGAGCAATCAGCCCCAGCATTTT,CASSNEGQGELESNQPQHF
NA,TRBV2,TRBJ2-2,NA,TGTGCCAGCAGGTCAGAACACACCGGGGAGCTGTTTTTT,CASRSEHTGELFF
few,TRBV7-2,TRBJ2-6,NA,TGTGCCAGCAGCCCATTCGGTATTAGCTCTGGGGCCAACGTCCTGACTTTC,CASSPFGISSGANVLTF
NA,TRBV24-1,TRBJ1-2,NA,TGTGCCACCGCAAAACCGGGACAAGGGAACTATGGCTACACCTTC,CATAKPGQGNYGYTF
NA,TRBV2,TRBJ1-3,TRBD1,TGTGCCAGCAGGGGGGTGGCAGGGGGCAACACCATATATTTT,CASRGVAGGNTIYF
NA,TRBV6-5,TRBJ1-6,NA,TGTGCCAGCAGTTACGTCAGTAATTCACCCCTCCACTTT,CASSYVSNSPLHF
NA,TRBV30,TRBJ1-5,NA,TGTGCCTGGAACAAACAGGGACGCAATCAGCCCCAGCATTTT,CAWNKQGRNQPQHF
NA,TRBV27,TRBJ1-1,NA,TGTGCCAGCAGTCTCTATGGACAGACGAACACTGAAGCTTTCTTT,CASSLYGQTNTEAFF
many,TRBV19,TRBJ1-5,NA,TGTGCCAGTAATCTCCAGGAGGGGCTGGGAATAGGGAATCAGCCCCAGCATTTT,CASNLQEGLGIGNQPQHF
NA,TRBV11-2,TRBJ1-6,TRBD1,TGTGCCAGCAGCTTGGACAGGTCAACTTCACCCCTCCACTTT,CASSLDRSTSPLHF
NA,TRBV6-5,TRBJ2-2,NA,TGTGCGACGGAGATCGGGGGGAACACCGGGGAGCTGTTTTTT,CATEIGGNTGELFF